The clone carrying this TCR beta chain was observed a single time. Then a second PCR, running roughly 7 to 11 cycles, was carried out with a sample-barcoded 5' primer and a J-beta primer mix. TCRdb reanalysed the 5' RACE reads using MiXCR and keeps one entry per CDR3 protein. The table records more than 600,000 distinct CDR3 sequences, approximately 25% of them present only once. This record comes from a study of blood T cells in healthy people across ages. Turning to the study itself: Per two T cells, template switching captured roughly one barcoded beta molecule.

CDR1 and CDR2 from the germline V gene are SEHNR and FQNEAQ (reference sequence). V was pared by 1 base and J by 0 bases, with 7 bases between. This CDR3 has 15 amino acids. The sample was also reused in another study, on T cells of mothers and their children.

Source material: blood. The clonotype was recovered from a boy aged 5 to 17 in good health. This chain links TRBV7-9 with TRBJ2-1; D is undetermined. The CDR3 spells CASSLGPRSYNEQFF. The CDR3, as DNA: TGTGCCAGCAGCTTAGGACCGCGCTCCTACAATGAGCAGTTCTTC.